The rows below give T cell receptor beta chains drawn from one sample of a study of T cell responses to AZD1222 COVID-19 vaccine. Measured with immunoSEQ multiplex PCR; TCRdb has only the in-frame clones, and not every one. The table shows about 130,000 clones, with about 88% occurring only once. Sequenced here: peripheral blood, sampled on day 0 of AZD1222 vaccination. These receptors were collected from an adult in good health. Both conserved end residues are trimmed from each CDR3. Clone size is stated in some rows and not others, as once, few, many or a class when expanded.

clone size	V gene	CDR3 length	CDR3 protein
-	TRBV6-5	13	ASSYSGKANYGYT
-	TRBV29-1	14	SVEDRGRERNTEAF
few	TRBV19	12	ASSIDREGNEQF
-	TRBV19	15	ASSPPPWTSGSDEQF
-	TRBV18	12	ASSPGQINQPQH
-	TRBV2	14	ASRKAGLLKGETQY
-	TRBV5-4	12	ASSVQGASEKLF
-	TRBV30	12	AWTQDRANEKLF
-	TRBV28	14	ASSSLGRVSSYEQY
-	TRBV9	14	ASSVAGGAGTDTQY
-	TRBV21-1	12	ASSRDCPKNIQY
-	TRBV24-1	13	ATSDGHRVQETQY
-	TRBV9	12	ASSVESSTDTQY
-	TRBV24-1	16	ATSDTRLAGGGPDTQY
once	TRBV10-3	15	AISESFGGQGGGGYT
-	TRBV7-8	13	ASSLASEGTGELF
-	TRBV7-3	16	ASSLNSLVAGRRDTQY
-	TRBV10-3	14	AISDQSGGLGDTQY
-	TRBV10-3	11	AISESAGSEAF
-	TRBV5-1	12	ASSLADRTGGEY
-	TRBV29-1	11	SANRGQSTEAF
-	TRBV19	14	ASSMVASGSPHEQF
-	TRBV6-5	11	ASSQGNYNEQF
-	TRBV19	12	ASSTGYNNEKLF
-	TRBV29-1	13	SVVLAGGSSYEQY
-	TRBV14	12	ASSQLQNTGELF
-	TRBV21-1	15	ASSKREGRGYNSPLH
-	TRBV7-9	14	ASSFTPGKKNSPLH
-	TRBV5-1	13	ASSLGGGESYGYT
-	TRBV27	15	ASSFHGAGTPYNEQF
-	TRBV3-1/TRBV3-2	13	ASSQDTGGGTEAF
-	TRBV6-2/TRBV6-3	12	ASSYSGGNSPLH
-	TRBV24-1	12	ATSDDRGGYGYT
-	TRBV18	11	ASSHDTENGYT
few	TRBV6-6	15	ASSLEPGLLMNTEAF
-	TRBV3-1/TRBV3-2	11	ASSHYGPGEQF
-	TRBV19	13	ASSIGIGTWQPQH
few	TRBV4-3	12	ASSQTDGAWPQH
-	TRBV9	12	ASSEGGGNQPQH
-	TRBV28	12	ASSLGTVDYGYT
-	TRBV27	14	ASRPALGGAQETQY
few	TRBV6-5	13	ASSLSVMSGNTIY
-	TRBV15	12	ATSRDQGVGGYT
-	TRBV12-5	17	ASGFDLKPDRDTSYEQY
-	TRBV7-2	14	ASSDTGLASYNEQF
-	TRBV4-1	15	ASSQRGAGTNTGELF
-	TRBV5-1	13	ASRGTGKSQETQY
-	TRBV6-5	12	ASSYGVLNTEAF